This T cell receptor (beta chain) emerged from a study of early T cells in non-severe SARS-CoV-2 infection. TCRdb used MiXCR to reprocess the 5' RACE reads, holding one entry per CDR3 protein. The sample includes under 85,000 distinct CDR3 sequences, approximately 12% of them seen just once. The CDR3 spans 14 residues. After removal of 4 bases from V and 4 bases from J, the junction contained 8 bases not matched to a gene. CDR1 is SQVTM and CDR2 is ANQGSEA in the germline V gene. The chain joins TRBV29-1 to TRBJ2-7; 9 nucleotides line up with TRBD2. The clonotype comes from an adult who was a healthcare worker with PCR-confirmed SARS-CoV-2 infection or an uninfected control (not recorded which). Sequencing used whole blood. CDR3 region: CSVVLMAGGYEQYF. The CDR3 nucleotides are TGCAGCGTTGTATTAATGGCGGGGGGGTACGAGCAGTACTTC.